The T cell receptor (beta chain) under discussion was sequenced for a study of blood T cell repertoires in COVID-19. Overall study: The cDNA or gDNA used as material had been derived from T cells, B-cell-depleted T cells, or PBMCs.

This CDR3 has 14 residues. With 5 bases removed from V and 3 bases from J, the gap between germline ends came to 14 bases. CDR1 and CDR2 from the germline V gene are SEHNR and FQNEAQ (reference sequence). This clone was detected only once. Repertoires were generated with immunoSEQ multiplex PCR, while TCRdb's copy carries only in-frame clones and drops some. Of 270,000 or so clones listed, around nine tenths were seen once; the top ten hold about 8.6%. The sequence was collected from a man in his forties with active or convalescent COVID-19. The rearrangement uses TRBV7-9 and TRBJ2-7, with TRBD1 as a possible D gene (5 bases). The sample was peripheral blood. The CDR3 nucleotides are TGTGCCAGCAGCGGCGGAGTCCAGGGCTACGAGCAGTACTTC. Protein product: CASSGGVQGYEQYF.